One and the same sample provided the 4 T cell receptor beta chains below, sequenced in a study of shared clonotypes between healthy human individuals. Data came from immunoSEQ multiplex PCR; TCRdb stores just in-frame clones and leaves some out. The sample yields fewer than 3 million clones, about nine tenths seen once. The sequenced material came from naive CD4+ T cells from PBMCs. The subset: CD45RA+ positively selected. The receptors stem from a man aged 18 to 30 in good health. Some clones in this sample may be carry-over from other donors' samples.

The chain carries TRBV6-6 and TRBJ1-5, with unresolved D. This CDR3 is built from 13 residues. From germline, CDR1 is MNHNY and CDR2 SVGAGI (reference sequence). The V end lost 4 bases, the J end lost 9 bases, and 13 bases lay between the germline ends. CDR3 amino acids: CASSSVLLGPQHF. The CDR3 DNA follows: TGTGCCAGCAGTTCGGTCCTCCTTGGGCCCCAGCATTTT.

The chain combines TRBV19 with TRBJ2-3; no clear D. V was clipped by 6 bases and J by 4 bases, with 11 bases between them. The CDR3 covers 13 residues. In germline, CDR1 is LNHDA, CDR2 SQIVND (reference sequence). As DNA, the CDR3 is TGTGCCAGTAGCCAACCTAGGGCAGATACGCAGTATTTT. Translating gives CASSQPRADTQYF.

The rearrangement uses TRBV25-1 and TRBJ1-1; no firm D call. The CDR3 covers 16 residues. V lost 1 base, J lost 3 bases, and 15 bases lay in between. Germline V gene data show CDR1 as MGHDK and CDR2 as SYGVNS. The CDR3 DNA is TGTGCCAGCAGTGAATTAACGGGAGGTTGGGACACTGAAGCTTTCTTT. Protein product: CASSELTGGWDTEAFF. Based on the CDR3 plus reference TRBV25-1 and TRBJ1-1, the full variable domain is EADIYQTPRYLVIGTGKKITLECSQTMGHDKMYWYQQDPGMELHLIHYSYGVNSTEKGDLSSESTVSRIRTEHFPLTLESARPSHTSQYLCASSELTGGWDTEAFFGQGTRLTVV.

The chain joins TRBV5-1 to TRBJ2-7; D may correspond to TRBD1 or TRBD2 (5 bases each). The V gene lost 0 bases and the J gene lost 0 bases, with 10 bases spanning the gap. The CDR3 loop spans 15 amino acids. Germline V gene sequence: CDR1 SGHRS, CDR2 YFSETQ. The DNA for the CDR3 is TGCGCCAGCAGCTTGGTCTTGGGACCCTCCTACGAGCAGTACTTC. The encoded protein is CASSLVLGPSYEQYF.